These 19 T cell receptor beta chains originate from one sample sequenced in a study of T cells in Graves' hyperthyroidism and ophthalmopathy. Amplification yielded TCR beta CDR3 regions, with RNA transcripts as the source. Using the HTBI primer set, a first-round RT-PCR was run on the TCR CDR3. Using its own MiXCR run on the multiplex PCR reads, TCRdb lists one record per CDR3 protein. The sample contains a few hundred thousand distinct CDR3 sequences, approximately 14% of which appear only once. Specimen: blood. These receptor sequences come from a woman aged 18-29 years with Graves' hyperthyroidism.

This clonotype was seen more than once but under ten times. This rearrangement joins TRBV28 to TRBJ2-5, with a weak D call TRBD2 (7 bases). Germline CDR1 reads MDHEN; CDR2 reads SYDVKM. CDR3 length: 17 residues. The germline V and J ends were trimmed by 3 bases and 4 bases, with 21 bases remaining between them. The CDR3 loop reads CASSFSGGQAGVETQYF. The CDR3 coding sequence is TGTGCCAGCAGTTTTTCCGGGGGCCAGGCGGGGGTAGAGACCCAGTACTTC. Based on the CDR3 plus reference TRBV28 and TRBJ2-5, the full variable domain is DVKVTQSSRYLVKRTGEKVFLECVQDMDHENMFWYRQDPGLGLRLIYFSYDVKMKEKGDIPEGYSVSREKKERFSLILESASTNQTSMYLCASSFSGGQAGVETQYFGPGTRLLVL.

This clonotype occurred many times. The chain carries TRBV5-6 and TRBJ2-3; D is uncertain. Trimming stripped 4 bases from V and 1 base from J, with 13 bases between. This CDR3 is built from 15 residues. In germline, CDR1 is SGHDT, CDR2 YYEEEE. In DNA, the CDR3 is TGTGCCAGCAGCCGATTGACAAAACGCACAGATACGCAGTATTTT. It translates to CASSRLTKRTDTQYF.

This clonotype came up many times. V and J are TRBV5-5 and TRBJ2-1; 7 bases align to TRBD1. Germline values: CDR1 SGHKS, CDR2 YYEKEE (reference sequence). The CDR3 contains 15 residues. Trimming took 3 bases from V and 4 from J; bases not matched to a gene: 7. CDR3 coding DNA: TGTGCCAGCAGCTCCTCGGGACAGCCTTACAATGAGCAGTTCTTC. It specifies CASSSSGQPYNEQFF.

The sample holds many counts of this clonotype. The chain uses TRBV4-3 and TRBJ2-7, with a weak D call TRBD2 (6 bases). CDR1 and CDR2 (germline): LGHNA, YSLEER. The V gene lost 3 bases and the J gene lost 1 base, with 13 bases spanning the gap. The CDR3 is 15 residues long. The CDR3 DNA sequence: TGCGCCAGCAGCCAGTTAACCGGAGGGTCCTACGAGCAGTACTTC. This sequence encodes CASSQLTGGSYEQYF.

The table lists this clonotype with a count of one. The chain recombines TRBV6-5 with TRBJ1-1, with 8 bases lining up with TRBD1. V lost 2 bases to trimming and J lost 5 bases; unmatched junction nucleotides: 7. The CDR3 is 15 residues long. Germline loops: CDR1 MNHEY, CDR2 SVGAGI. CDR3 bases: TGTGCCAGCAGTTACCTTCGACAGGGGCGAACTGAAGCTTTCTTT. This encodes CASSYLRQGRTEAFF.

This clonotype was detected only once. This chain uses TRBV7-2 with TRBJ2-1; the D gene is possibly TRBD2 (5 bases). Between the trimmed V and J ends, which lost 5 bases and 3 bases, there was a span of 14 bases. This CDR3 spans 15 amino acids. Germline CDR1 reads SGHTA; CDR2 reads FQGNSA. As DNA, the CDR3 is TGTGCCAGCAGCCGGGCGGGCCCTGGCTACAATGAGCAGTTCTTC. This gives the protein CASSRAGPGYNEQFF.

The genes are TRBV7-9 and TRBJ2-1; the D is unclear. This CDR3 contains 13 residues. Germline V gene data show CDR1 as SEHNR and CDR2 as FQNEAQ (reference sequence). V was clipped by 4 bases and J by 5 bases, with 9 bases between them. The CDR3 sequence is CASSSRTNNEQFF. The CDR3 DNA is TGTGCCAGCAGCTCAAGGACGAACAATGAGCAGTTCTTC. Variable domain in full (rest from reference TRBV7-9 and TRBJ2-1): DTGVSQNPRHKITKRGQNVTFRCDPISEHNRLYWYRQTLGQGPEFLTYFQNEAQLEKSRLLSDRFSAERPKGSFSTLEIQRTEQGDSAMYLCASSSRTNNEQFFGPGTRLTVL.

This clonotype showed up many times. The chain joins TRBV3-1 to TRBJ2-1; maybe TRBD2 (6 bases). The CDR3 runs to 14 residues. Germline CDR1 LGHDT, CDR2 YNNKEL (reference sequence). V lost 4 bases and J lost 8, with 15 bases in between. The CDR3 coding sequence is TGTGCCAGCAGCCTAGTGGACTATCCGGATGAGCAGTTCTTC. Its translation: CASSLVDYPDEQFF.

This clonotype was counted many times. CDR3 region: CASSLGSMNTEAFF. CDR3 nucleotide sequence: TGTGCCAGCAGCTTAGGTTCTATGAACACTGAAGCTTTCTTT. The chain links TRBV11-3 to TRBJ1-1; D gene ambiguous. The V end lost 1 base, the J end lost 0 bases, and 6 bases lay between the germline ends. Germline loops: CDR1 SGHNT, CDR2 YENEEA. CDR3 length: 14 residues.

This clonotype was counted between two and nine times. This sequence joins TRBV9 and TRBJ1-1; D gene ambiguous. The germline V gene encodes CDR1 SGDLS and CDR2 YYNGEE. The CDR3 sequence is 14 residues long. Trimming took 3 bases from V and 5 from J, leaving 14 bases between them. CDR3 bases: TGTGCCAGCAGCGACCCCGAGGGTCTAACTGAAGCTTTCTTT. It is translated as CASSDPEGLTEAFF. Full variable domain (remainder filled in from reference TRBV9 and TRBJ1-1): DSGVTQTPKHLITATGQRVTLRCSPRSGDLSVYWYQQSLDQGLQFLIQYYNGEERAKGNILERFSAQQFPDLHSELNLSSLELGDSALYFCASSDPEGLTEAFFGQGTRLTVV.

The rearrangement uses TRBV29-1 and TRBJ2-1; TRBD2 might be the D (6 bases). Germline CDR1 is SQVTM and CDR2 is ANQGSEA. This CDR3 comprises 16 residues. The ends were cut back, 0 bases at V and 2 bases at J, with 14 bases in the middle. The CDR3 reads CSVEDPGRRTYNEQFF. The CDR3 DNA follows: TGCAGCGTTGAAGACCCGGGGAGGCGGACCTACAATGAGCAGTTCTTC.

Ten or more counts support this clonotype. This chain joins TRBV11-2 and TRBJ2-1; D gene uncertain. The CDR3 totals 15 residues. CDR1 and CDR2 from the germline V gene are SGHAT and FQNNGV. Trimming pared 3 bases from V and 9 bases from J, leaving 18 bases between. CDR3 nucleotides: TGTGCCAGCAGCTTCCCGTCACCGAGTTTGGGTGAGCAGTTCTTC. Its protein product is CASSFPSPSLGEQFF.

V is TRBV4-2 and J is TRBJ1-3; D is ambiguous. The germline V gene encodes CDR1 LGHNA and CDR2 YNFKEQ. The CDR3 totals 16 residues. Trimming took off 2 bases at V and 3 bases at J, with 14 bases between the two ends. CDR3 protein: CASSQFGSSLGNTIYF. CDR3 sequence (DNA): TGTGCCAGCAGCCAATTCGGGTCCAGCCTTGGAAACACCATATATTTT.

The rearrangement joins TRBV19 to TRBJ2-2, with 9 bases matching TRBD1. Germline CDR1 reads LNHDA; CDR2 reads SQIVND (reference sequence). V lost 4 bases to trimming and J lost 8 bases; unmatched junction nucleotides: 8. The length of the CDR3 is 15 residues. The CDR3 DNA reads as TGTGCCAGTAGTAACGGACAGGGGCGGACGGGGGAGCTGTTTTTT. Translation: CASSNGQGRTGELFF.

This clonotype was seen a handful of times. The rearrangement uses TRBV4-1 and TRBJ1-1; TRBD1 matches at 7 bases. With 7 bases clipped from V and 6 bases from J, the junction kept 8 bases outside the gene matches. The CDR3 runs to 13 residues. CDR1 is MGHRA, CDR2 YSYEKL, per germline. In nucleotides, the CDR3 is TGCGCCAGCAAGATCCAGGGGGGGTCTGAAGCTTTCTTT. It codes for CASKIQGGSEAFF.

This clonotype was observed at least ten times. The chain carries TRBV13 and TRBJ2-3; D is possibly TRBD1 (6 bases). V was trimmed by 7 bases and J by 0 bases, leaving 11 bases between them. The CDR3 extends over 14 amino acids. CDR1 PRHDT and CDR2 FYEKMQ come from the germline V gene (reference sequence). CDR3 DNA: TGTGCCAGCAACCTCGACAGGAGCACAGATACGCAGTATTTT. Its translation is CASNLDRSTDTQYF.

In this sample, this clonotype turned up a few times. This chain connects TRBV18 to TRBJ1-1; the D gene is possibly TRBD1 (5 bases). This CDR3 has 14 amino acids. With 10 bases removed from V and 4 bases from J, the gap between germline ends came to 19 bases. Germline V gene data show CDR1 as KGHSH and CDR2 as LQKENI. This CDR3 reads CANRPDGGTTEAFF. The CDR3 nucleotides read TGTGCCAATCGCCCCGACGGGGGTACCACTGAAGCTTTCTTT.

This clonotype was seen at least ten times. The CDR3 region is CASSEAPTGLHTEAFF. The CDR3 DNA reads as TGTGCCAGCAGTGAAGCCCCCACAGGGTTACACACTGAAGCTTTCTTT. The chain links TRBV2 to TRBJ1-1; tentative D call: TRBD1 (6 bases). With 0 bases removed from V and 3 bases from J, the gap between germline ends came to 14 bases. Per the germline V gene, CDR1 is SNHLY and CDR2 is FYNNEI. The CDR3 totals 16 residues.

J is TRBJ2-7 and V is TRBV7-8; unclear D gene. The CDR3 runs to 16 residues. CDR1 SGHVS and CDR2 FQNEAQ come from the germline V gene. V was pared by 5 bases and J by 3 bases, with 20 bases between. The chain's CDR3 is CASSALAPGRVYEQYF. Written as DNA, the CDR3 is TGTGCCAGCAGCGCTCTCGCCCCGGGTCGGGTCTACGAGCAGTACTTC. Full variable domain (outside the CDR3, taken from reference TRBV7-8 and TRBJ2-7): GAGVSQSPRYKVAKRGQDVALRCDPISGHVSLFWYQQALGQGPEFLTYFQNEAQLDKSGLPSDRFFAERPEGSVSTLKIQRTQQEDSAVYLCASSALAPGRVYEQYFGPGTRLTVT.